Presented here are 32 T cell receptor beta chains from one specimen sequenced in a study of shared clonotypes between healthy human individuals. CD45RO-negative, CCR7-positively selected cells formed the naive CD8 fraction, excluding terminally differentiated effector memory CD45RA+ cells. TCRdb's copy holds only in-frame clones and misses some; the assay was immunoSEQ multiplex PCR. The sample includes around 2,000,000 clones, approximately 94% of them seen just once. The sample taken for sequencing was naive CD8+ T cells sorted from blood. The receptor set was obtained from a man between 18 and 35 years old in good health.

The rearrangement joins TRBV5-8 to TRBJ2-2, with TRBD1 matching over 8 bases. With V trimmed by 3 bases and J by 6 bases, 1 base remained unmatched. CDR1 SGHTS and CDR2 YDEGEE come from the germline V gene. The CDR3 spans 13 residues. CDR3 amino acids: CASSWTGPGELFF. The DNA for the CDR3 is TGTGCCAGCAGCTGGACAGGGCCCGGGGAGCTGTTTTTT.

The V gene is TRBV15, the J gene TRBJ2-1; TRBD2 agrees at 11 bases. CDR3 size: 17 residues. Losses at the gene ends were 4 bases for V and 3 bases for J; bases not matched to a gene: 8. Germline assignment: CDR1 LNHNV and CDR2 YYDKDF (reference sequence). The CDR3 DNA reads TGTGCCACCAGCACAGGTCTCCTAGCGGGGGGCTACAATGAGCAGTTCTTC. Protein product: CATSTGLLAGGYNEQFF.

The CDR3 DNA follows: TGTGCCAGCAGTGGGATCGGGGGGAAGGGCAATATGAACACTGAAGCTTTCTTT. It yields the protein CASSGIGGKGNMNTEAFF. The chain uses TRBV28 and TRBJ1-1, with D possibly being TRBD1 (5 bases). The CDR3 consists of 18 residues. Trimming took off 5 bases at V and 0 bases at J, with 22 bases between the two ends. From germline, CDR1 is MDHEN and CDR2 SYDVKM.

The chain is built from TRBV9 and TRBJ2-1, with D uncertain. Germline V lookup: CDR1 SGDLS, CDR2 YYNGEE. The V end lost 4 bases, the J end lost 7 bases, and 15 bases lay between the germline ends. The length of the CDR3 is 14 residues. The CDR3 region is CASSLQTRPNEQFF. The CDR3 coding sequence is TGTGCCAGCAGCCTCCAGACACGGCCTAATGAGCAGTTCTTC.

J is TRBJ2-7 and V is TRBV5-5; 10 positions agree with TRBD2. This CDR3 spans 15 amino acids. Germline CDR1 reads SGHKS; CDR2 reads YYEKEE (reference sequence). Trimming removed 4 bases from V and 3 bases from J; junction bases left unmatched: 7. The CDR3 loop reads CASSISGGPDYEQYF. The CDR3 nucleotides are TGTGCCAGCAGCATTAGCGGGGGGCCAGACTACGAGCAGTACTTC.

V usage is TRBV7-9 and J usage is TRBJ2-1; D may be TRBD1 (6 bases). CDR3 length equals 13 residues. Trimming shortened V by 3 bases and J by 9 bases, and 12 bases separated the two germline ends. Germline V gene sequence: CDR1 SEHNR, CDR2 FQNEAQ (reference sequence). In nucleotides, the CDR3 is TGTGCCAGCAGCTTTAATACAGGGTTTGAGCAGTTCTTC. Its protein product is CASSFNTGFEQFF. Based on the CDR3 plus reference TRBV7-9 and TRBJ2-1, the full variable domain is DTGVSQNPRHKITKRGQNVTFRCDPISEHNRLYWYRQTLGQGPEFLTYFQNEAQLEKSRLLSDRFSAERPKGSFSTLEIQRTEQGDSAMYLCASSFNTGFEQFFGPGTRLTVL.

The sample holds one count of this clone. The chain couples TRBV2 to TRBJ1-4; 7 positions agree with TRBD1. This CDR3 is 17 amino acids long. V lost 3 bases to trimming and J lost 3 bases; unmatched junction nucleotides: 10. Germline CDR1 SNHLY, CDR2 FYNNEI. The CDR3 nucleotides read TGTGCCAGCAGTGATTCCGTGTTAGGGACAGCTAATGAAAAACTGTTTTTT. Its translation is CASSDSVLGTANEKLFF.

The CDR3 DNA sequence: TGTGCCAGCAGCGAGGGGACAGGGACAGGAGAGACCCAGTACTTC. As protein: CASSEGTGTGETQYF. The genes are TRBV9 and TRBJ2-5; 9 bases are shared with TRBD1. Looked up from germline, CDR1 is SGDLS and CDR2 is YYNGEE. V gave up 3 bases and J gave up 4 bases; unmatched junction bases: 7. CDR3 length: 15 residues.

Concerning this clone itself: The same CDR3 is also encoded by other DNA sequences in this sample. The V gene is TRBV11-2, the J gene TRBJ2-7; D not resolved. This CDR3 region has 13 residues. V dropped 1 base and J dropped 2 bases, with 6 bases sitting between them. Germline V lookup: CDR1 SGHAT, CDR2 FQNNGV. Here the CDR3 reads CASSLGLAYEQYF. The CDR3 region has the DNA TGTGCCAGCAGCTTAGGGCTTGCCTACGAGCAGTACTTC.

The chain employs TRBV9 and TRBJ2-1, with a weak D call TRBD1 (6 bases). V was shortened by 3 bases and J by 4 bases, with 20 bases between the two germline ends. Looked up from germline, CDR1 is SGDLS and CDR2 is YYNGEE. The CDR3 contains 17 residues. The CDR3 DNA is TGTGCCAGCAGCGAAGCTTCAGGGGTTAGGGCTTACAATGAGCAGTTCTTC. This gives the protein CASSEASGVRAYNEQFF.

CDR3 amino acids: CASSKGTGEPGELFF. The CDR3 DNA follows: TGTGCCAGCAGCAAAGGGACAGGGGAACCCGGGGAGCTGTTTTTT. V usage is TRBV6-5 and J usage is TRBJ2-2, with 10 bases matching TRBD1. The CDR3 has 15 residues. The germline V gene encodes CDR1 MNHEY and CDR2 SVGAGI. The ends lost 6 bases at V and 6 bases at J; junction bases unmatched: 7.

This chain uses TRBV4-1 with TRBJ1-2, with D maybe TRBD1 (6 bases). CDR1 MGHRA and CDR2 YSYEKL come from the germline V gene. CDR3 size: 16 residues. V was cut by 2 bases and J by 2 bases, with 15 bases left in between. CDR3 DNA: TGCGCCAGCAGCCAAACTTTGGGACAATTGAACTATGGCTACACCTTC. This codes for CASSQTLGQLNYGYTF.

The CDR3 coding sequence is TGTGCCAGCAGATCACAGGGTTTTGGCTACGAGCAGTACTTC. As protein: CASRSQGFGYEQYF. The chain couples TRBV11-2 to TRBJ2-7; D is possibly TRBD1 (6 bases). The CDR3 loop spans 14 amino acids. Germline loops: CDR1 SGHAT, CDR2 FQNNGV. The V gene lost 6 bases and the J gene lost 3 bases, with 15 bases spanning the gap.

The CDR3 spells CASSLLPAGGSEYTDTQYF. CDR3 DNA sequence: TGCGCCAGCAGCTTGTTACCGGCGGGGGGCTCCGAATACACAGATACGCAGTATTTT. The chain employs TRBV5-1 and TRBJ2-3; 8 bases agree with TRBD2. The CDR3 loop spans 19 amino acids. Germline V lookup: CDR1 SGHRS, CDR2 YFSETQ. V dropped 1 base and J dropped 2; count of bases not matched to a gene: 15.

V usage is TRBV7-8 and J usage is TRBJ2-2, with a weak D call TRBD1 (6 bases). Trimming stripped 0 bases from V and 6 bases from J, with 14 bases between. The CDR3 contains 16 residues. Germline CDR1 SGHVS, CDR2 FQNEAQ. The CDR3 nucleotides are TGTGCCAGCAGCTTAGCGGGGTATGGGGGCCCCGGGGAGCTGTTTTTT. It is translated as CASSLAGYGGPGELFF.

V is TRBV5-6 and J is TRBJ2-1, with 8 positions matching TRBD1. Unmatched junction bases numbered 5, after V lost 0 bases and J lost 0 bases. In germline, CDR1 is SGHDT, CDR2 YYEEEE. This CDR3 spans 17 amino acids. In DNA, the CDR3 is TGTGCCAGCAGCTTGGTCCCAGGGGGCAGCTCCTACAATGAGCAGTTCTTC. Its translation: CASSLVPGGSSYNEQFF.

This clone was picked up a small number of times. Other nucleotide sequences in the sample specify the same CDR3. The genes are TRBV30 and TRBJ1-6, with TRBD1 identical over 7 bases. This CDR3 comprises 13 residues. Germline V gives CDR1 GTSNPN, CDR2 SVGIG (reference sequence). The V segment lost 0 bases and the J segment 7 bases; nucleotides outside the gene matches: 0. The CDR3 DNA is TGTGCCTGGAGTGTACAGGGGAATTCACCCCTCCACTTT. Protein: CAWSVQGNSPLHF.

The rearrangement joins TRBV9 to TRBJ1-1; D unclear. The V gene lost 0 bases and the J gene lost 6 bases, with 9 bases spanning the gap. This CDR3 region has 13 residues. CDR1 is SGDLS and CDR2 is YYNGEE in the germline V gene. CDR3: CASSVASGSEAFF. CDR3 DNA sequence: TGTGCCAGCAGCGTAGCCAGCGGGTCTGAAGCTTTCTTT.

The gene calls are TRBV2 and TRBJ1-2, with 7 bases identical to TRBD1. The ends lost 6 bases at V and 3 bases at J; junction bases unmatched: 16. Germline V gene data show CDR1 as SNHLY and CDR2 as FYNNEI. The CDR3 spans 17 residues. CDR3 nucleotide sequence: TGTGCCAGCAGGGGTATAATCCAGGGGGATCAGGACTATGGCTACACCTTC. It is translated as CASRGIIQGDQDYGYTF.

The CDR3 DNA reads TGTGCCAGCCAACCTGTTACACCTTCCTACAATGAGCAGTTCTTC. Translation: CASQPVTPSYNEQFF. This chain links TRBV25-1 with TRBJ2-1; no reliable D call. There are 15 residues in the CDR3. The germline V gene has CDR1 MGHDK and CDR2 SYGVNS. The V end was cut by 8 bases, the J end by 1 base, with 15 bases between.

The rearrangement joins TRBV6-1 to TRBJ1-2; the match to TRBD1 covers 7 bases. CDR1 is MNHNS, CDR2 SASEGT, per germline. V lost 4 bases and J lost 7; bases outside the gene matches: 6. The CDR3 covers 13 residues. The CDR3 bases are TGTGCCAGCAGTGCCCAGGGGGGCACTGGCTACACCTTC. It codes for CASSAQGGTGYTF.

The rearrangement links TRBV7-3 to TRBJ2-7, with a tentative D call TRBD1 (5 bases). Germline V gives CDR1 SGHTA, CDR2 FQGTGA. V was clipped by 3 bases and J by 2 bases, with 11 bases between them. The CDR3 is made up of 14 amino acids. The DNA for the CDR3 is TGTGCCAGCAGCTTCCAGGGTCCCCCCTACGAGCAGTACTTC. Translated: CASSFQGPPYEQYF.

The rearrangement uses TRBV5-6 and TRBJ2-7, with a tentative D call TRBD2 (6 bases). CDR1 is SGHDT and CDR2 is YYEEEE in the germline V gene. The CDR3 spans 14 residues. Trimming left V 3 bases short and J 1 base short, with 11 bases between. Written as DNA, the CDR3 is TGTGCCAGCAGCTGGGCGGGGTCATCCTACGAGCAGTACTTC. It is translated as CASSWAGSSYEQYF.

The chain combines TRBV5-1 with TRBJ1-4, with D uncertain. The germline V gene encodes CDR1 SGHRS and CDR2 YFSETQ. Between the trimmed V and J ends, which lost 1 base and 3 bases, there was a span of 13 bases. The CDR3 consists of 16 residues. The CDR3 DNA is TGCGCCAGCAGCTTGACCCCCGGGGTGCCTAATGAAAAACTGTTTTTT. Translation gives CASSLTPGVPNEKLFF.

The rearrangement links TRBV7-9 to TRBJ2-5, with 7 bases that match TRBD2. Germline CDR1 reads SEHNR; CDR2 reads FQNEAQ (reference sequence). The CDR3 spans 15 residues. J lost 0 bases, V lost 2 bases, and 3 bases had no gene match. This CDR3 reads CASSLQRDYQETQYF. CDR3 nucleotides: TGTGCCAGCAGCTTACAGCGGGATTACCAAGAGACCCAGTACTTC.

This chain uses TRBV7-9 with TRBJ2-1; the match to TRBD2 covers 7 bases. The CDR3 totals 15 residues. The germline gives CDR1 SEHNR, CDR2 FQNEAQ (reference sequence). V gave up 0 bases and J gave up 10 bases; unmatched junction bases: 9. CDR3 in DNA: TGTGCCAGCAGCTTAGCGGCGGGGGAAAGGACGGAGCAGTTCTTC. Its protein product is CASSLAAGERTEQFF.

The CDR3 bases are TGTGCCAGCAGTGCTTCCGGGACTAGCGCTTACGAGCAGTACTTC. The encoded protein is CASSASGTSAYEQYF. The chain couples TRBV2 to TRBJ2-7; the match to TRBD2 covers 10 bases. Germline loops: CDR1 SNHLY, CDR2 FYNNEI. J was trimmed by 4 bases and V by 4 bases; bases with no gene match: 7. The CDR3 spans 15 residues. The variable domain in full, completed from reference TRBV2 and TRBJ2-7, reads EPEVTQTPSHQVTQMGQEVILRCVPISNHLYFYWYRQILGQKVEFLVSFYNNEISEKSEIFDDQFSVERPDGSNFTLKIRSTKLEDSAMYFCASSASGTSAYEQYFGPGTRLTVT.

The chain combines TRBV18 with TRBJ2-1; unclear D gene. Trimming cost V 5 bases and J 5 bases, with 13 bases left between them. This CDR3 has 14 residues. Germline loops: CDR1 KGHSH, CDR2 LQKENI. CDR3 amino acids: CASSFQGPHNEQFF. CDR3 coding DNA: TGTGCCAGCTCATTCCAAGGACCACACAATGAGCAGTTCTTC.

V and J are TRBV10-1 and TRBJ2-3; no firm D call. Germline values: CDR1 WNHNN, CDR2 SYGVQD (reference sequence). This CDR3 is 16 amino acids long. With 2 bases removed from V and 3 bases from J, the gap between germline ends came to 15 bases. The CDR3 nucleotides read TGCGCCAGCAGTGAGATTGGGCCCGGTGGAACAGATACGCAGTATTTT. Translated, it gives CASSEIGPGGTDTQYF.

The genes are TRBV10-3 and TRBJ2-7; TRBD1 matches at 9 bases. Germline V lookup: CDR1 ENHRY, CDR2 SYGVKD. The J segment lost 5 bases and the V segment lost 9 bases, leaving 5 bases of the junction unmatched. There are 12 residues in the CDR3. Here the CDR3 reads CAMGQGNHEQYF. The CDR3, as DNA: TGTGCCATGGGACAGGGAAATCACGAGCAGTACTTC.

The genes are TRBV7-9 and TRBJ2-1, with a possible D match to TRBD2 (6 bases). CDR3 length equals 13 residues. CDR1 and CDR2 (germline): SEHNR, FQNEAQ (reference sequence). V dropped 4 bases and J dropped 5 bases, with 9 bases sitting between them. In DNA, the CDR3 is TGTGCCAGCAGCTGGGACTCGGACAATGAGCAGTTCTTC. Amino acid sequence: CASSWDSDNEQFF.

With regard to this clone: Different DNA sequences within this sample yield the same CDR3. The chain is built from TRBV5-8 and TRBJ2-2, with D perhaps TRBD2 (5 bases). With 2 bases removed from V and 5 bases from J, the gap between germline ends came to 7 bases. This CDR3 spans 13 amino acids. The V gene's germline CDR1 is SGHTS and CDR2 YDEGEE. CDR3 DNA sequence: TGTGCCAGCAGCTTTTCGGGGACCGGGGAGCTGTTTTTT. Protein sequence: CASSFSGTGELFF.